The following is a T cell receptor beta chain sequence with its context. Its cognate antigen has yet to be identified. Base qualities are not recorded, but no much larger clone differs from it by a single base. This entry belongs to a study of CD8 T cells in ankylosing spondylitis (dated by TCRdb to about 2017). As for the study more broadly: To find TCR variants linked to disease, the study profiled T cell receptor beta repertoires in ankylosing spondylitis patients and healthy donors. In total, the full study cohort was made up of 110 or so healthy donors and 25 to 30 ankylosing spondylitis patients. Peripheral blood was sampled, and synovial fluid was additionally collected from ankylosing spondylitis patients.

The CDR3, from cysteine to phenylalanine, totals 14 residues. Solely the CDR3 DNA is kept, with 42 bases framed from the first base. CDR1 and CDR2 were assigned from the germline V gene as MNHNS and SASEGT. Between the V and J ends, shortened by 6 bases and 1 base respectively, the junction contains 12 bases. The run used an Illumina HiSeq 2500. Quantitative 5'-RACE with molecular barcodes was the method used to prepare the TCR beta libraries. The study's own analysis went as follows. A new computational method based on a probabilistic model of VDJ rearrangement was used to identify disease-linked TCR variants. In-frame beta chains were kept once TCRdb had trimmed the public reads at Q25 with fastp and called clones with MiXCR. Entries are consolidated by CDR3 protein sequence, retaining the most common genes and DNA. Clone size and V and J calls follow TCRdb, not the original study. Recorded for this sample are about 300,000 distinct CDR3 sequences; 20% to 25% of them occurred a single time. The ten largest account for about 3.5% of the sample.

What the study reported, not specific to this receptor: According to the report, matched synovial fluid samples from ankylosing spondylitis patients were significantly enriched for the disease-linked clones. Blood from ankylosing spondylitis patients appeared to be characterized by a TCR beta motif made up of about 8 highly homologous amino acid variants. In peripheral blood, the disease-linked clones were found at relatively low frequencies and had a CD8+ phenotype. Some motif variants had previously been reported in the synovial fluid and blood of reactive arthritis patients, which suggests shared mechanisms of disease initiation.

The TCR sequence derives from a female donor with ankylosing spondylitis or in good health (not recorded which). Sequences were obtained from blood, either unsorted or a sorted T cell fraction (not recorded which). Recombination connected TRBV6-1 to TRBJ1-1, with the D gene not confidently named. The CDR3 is CASSALSTNTEAFF. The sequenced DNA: TGTGCCAGCAGCGCGCTCTCAACGAACACTGAAGCTTTCTTT.